Each of the 20 T cell receptor beta chains below was sequenced from the same sample in a study of long-term antiretroviral therapy in people with HIV. Survey-level immunoSEQ v3.0 assays were run. This table comes from immunoSEQ multiplex PCR, and its TCRdb copy is limited to in-frame clones, with some not included. The sample gives tens of thousands of clones, about 95% of which show up once; around 2.7% is in the top ten. This specimen consisted of unsorted PBMCs, obtained 3.7 years after starting antiretroviral therapy. Receptor source: a woman aged 45-60 years with HIV.

V and J are TRBV5-1 and TRBJ2-7; 7 positions agree with TRBD2. Looked up from germline, CDR1 is SGHRS and CDR2 is YFSETQ. This CDR3 is 13 amino acids long. J was trimmed by 7 bases and V by 4 bases; bases with no gene match: 8. CDR3: CASSKRDEGEQYF. The CDR3 DNA sequence: TGCGCCAGCAGCAAGCGGGACGAGGGAGAGCAGTACTTC.

About this clone: Different DNA sequences within this sample yield the same CDR3. V gene TRBV27 combines with J gene TRBJ1-3; D is unclear. V was cut by 4 bases and J by 3 bases, with 10 bases left in between. The V gene's germline CDR1 is MNHEY and CDR2 SMNVEV (reference sequence). The CDR3 length is 14 residues. CDR3 nucleotide sequence: TGTGCCAGCAGTTCTACGAATCGTGGAAACACCATATATTTT. Translating gives CASSSTNRGNTIYF.

Here the CDR3 reads CASSPQPNNSPLHF. The CDR3 nucleotides are TGTGCCAGTAGTCCGCAGCCTAATAATTCACCCCTCCACTTT. The chain recombines TRBV19 with TRBJ1-6, with no clear D. Germline CDR1 is LNHDA and CDR2 is SQIVND (reference sequence). V was trimmed by 5 bases and J by 5 bases, leaving 10 bases between them. The length of the CDR3 is 14 residues.

This clone was seen just once. A read error may account for a junction end that differs from germline. This sequence joins TRBV7-7 and TRBJ2-2; D is undetermined. The CDR3 is 15 amino acids. CDR1 and CDR2 (germline): SSHAT, FNYEAQ (reference sequence). The CDR3 loop is CASSRVELDTGELFF. As DNA, the CDR3 is TGTGCTAGCAGCCGCGTTGAATTGGACACCGGGGAGCTGTTTTTT.

The chain links TRBV9 to TRBJ2-7; possible D gene TRBD1, 6 bases. The germline V gene encodes CDR1 SGDLS and CDR2 YYNGEE. Trimming pared 4 bases from V and 7 bases from J, leaving 18 bases between. The CDR3 loop spans 14 amino acids. The CDR3 bases are TGTGCCAGCAGCTACGGACAGACTAAAGGAGAGCAGTACTTC. This gives the protein CASSYGQTKGEQYF. The full variable domain, completed using reference TRBV9 and TRBJ2-7, is DSGVTQTPKHLITATGQRVTLRCSPRSGDLSVYWYQQSLDQGLQFLIQYYNGEERAKGNILERFSAQQFPDLHSELNLSSLELGDSALYFCASSYGQTKGEQYFGPGTRLTVT.

A single count supports this clone. This chain connects TRBV2 to TRBJ2-1; TRBD2 agrees at 10 bases. CDR3 length: 15 amino acids. With 3 bases clipped from V and 6 bases from J, the junction kept 5 bases outside the gene matches. The germline gives CDR1 SNHLY, CDR2 FYNNEI. The CDR3 here is CASSESGGAGNEQFF. CDR3 in DNA: TGTGCCAGCAGTGAGAGCGGGGGGGCCGGCAATGAGCAGTTCTTC.

The chain recombines TRBV2 with TRBJ2-3, with TRBD1 matching 9 bases. In germline, CDR1 is SNHLY, CDR2 FYNNEI. CDR3 length: 14 residues. Unmatched junction bases numbered 1, after V lost 4 bases and J lost 2 bases. DNA for the CDR3: TGTGCCAGCAGTGGGACAGGGGCCACAGATACGCAGTATTTT. Its protein is CASSGTGATDTQYF.

CDR3 bases: TGTGCCAGCAGCAAGGGCAATGAGCAGTTCTTC. Translated, it gives CASSKGNEQFF. V is TRBV11-3 and J is TRBJ2-1; unclear D gene. V lost 5 bases and J 6 bases, leaving 5 bases between the germline ends. Germline V gives CDR1 SGHNT, CDR2 YENEEA. CDR3 length equals 11 residues.

In this sample, this clone turned up once. The V gene is TRBV10-3, the J gene TRBJ1-5, with 8 nucleotides matching TRBD1. Per the germline V gene, CDR1 is ENHRY and CDR2 is SYGVKD. Germline trimming cut 6 bases from V and 3 bases from J; bases unmatched to any gene: 10. This CDR3 is 16 amino acids long. DNA for the CDR3: TGTGCCATCAGCGCTGGGACAGGTGGTTCCAATCAGCCCCAGCATTTT. Translated: CAISAGTGGSNQPQHF.

This chain joins TRBV7-9 and TRBJ2-1; D unclear. Germline values: CDR1 SEHNR, CDR2 FQNEAQ (reference sequence). Trimming left V 2 bases short and J 10 bases short, with 9 bases between. The length of the CDR3 is 12 residues. This CDR3 is CASSLTRVEQFF. Here the CDR3 DNA reads TGTGCCAGCAGCTTAACCCGGGTCGAGCAGTTCTTC.

The rearrangement links TRBV7-6 to TRBJ1-1, with D unclear. V lost 2 bases and J 1 base, leaving 8 bases between the germline ends. Germline-derived CDR1 and CDR2 are SGHVS and FNYEAQ. This CDR3 is 14 amino acids long. For the CDR3, the DNA is TGTGCCAGCAGCTTAACTTCCGGGAACACTGAAGCTTTCTTT. It yields the protein CASSLTSGNTEAFF.

The chain combines TRBV14 with TRBJ2-2, with D uncertain. The V gene's germline CDR1 is SGHDN and CDR2 FVKESK. V lost 8 bases and J 5 bases, leaving 12 bases between the germline ends. The CDR3 has 13 residues. The CDR3 sequence is CASAPAATGELFF. The DNA for the CDR3 is TGTGCCAGCGCACCAGCAGCGACCGGGGAGCTGTTTTTT.

This clone was observed once. The CDR3 loop is CASSLTRVEGYTF. CDR3 DNA: TGTGCCAGCAGCTTGACCAGGGTGGAGGGCTACACCTTC. The chain recombines TRBV11-2 with TRBJ1-2; perhaps TRBD1 as D (5 bases). In germline, CDR1 is SGHAT, CDR2 FQNNGV. CDR3 length: 13 residues. V lost 3 bases, J lost 8 bases, and 13 bases lay in between.

V and J are TRBV2 and TRBJ1-2, with TRBD1 matching over 7 bases. The CDR3 length is 15 residues. V trimming: 4 bases; J trimming: 3 bases; junction bases outside the gene matches: 8. CDR1 SNHLY and CDR2 FYNNEI come from the germline V gene. The CDR3 loop reads CASSVEGARHYGYTF. CDR3 sequence (DNA): TGTGCCAGCAGTGTGGAGGGGGCTCGTCACTATGGCTACACCTTC.

V usage is TRBV9 and J usage is TRBJ1-2; 7 positions agree with TRBD1. The CDR3 sequence is 16 residues long. Germline V lookup: CDR1 SGDLS, CDR2 YYNGEE. V trimming: 4 bases; J trimming: 2 bases; junction bases outside the gene matches: 11. DNA for the CDR3: TGTGCCAGCAGCCCCGGTAGGGACAGCGTCAACTATGGCTACACCTTC. The encoded protein is CASSPGRDSVNYGYTF.

The V gene is TRBV14, the J gene TRBJ1-6; no clear D gene. Between the trimmed V and J ends, which lost 2 bases and 7 bases, there was a span of 12 bases. This CDR3 is built from 15 residues. Germline-derived CDR1 and CDR2 are SGHDN and FVKESK. This CDR3 is CASSQLDSPNSPLHF. CDR3 bases: TGTGCCAGCAGCCAACTGGATTCTCCAAATTCACCCCTCCACTTT.

V usage is TRBV6-4 and J usage is TRBJ2-6, with TRBD1 as a possible D gene (6 bases). The CDR3 consists of 16 residues. V gave up 8 bases and J gave up 0 bases, with 14 bases separating them. In germline, CDR1 is MRHNA, CDR2 SNTAGT. This chain's CDR3 is CASRAGAFSGANVLTF. CDR3 coding DNA: TGTGCCAGCCGCGCAGGGGCATTCTCTGGGGCCAACGTCCTGACTTTC.

This clone is a singleton in its sample. The CDR3: CASSPRTSGGPSDTQYF. Here the CDR3 DNA reads TGTGCCAGCAGCCCGCGGACTAGCGGGGGCCCGTCAGATACGCAGTATTTT. The V gene is TRBV7-9, the J gene TRBJ2-3, with 13 bases fitting TRBD2. This CDR3 has 17 residues. From germline, CDR1 is SEHNR and CDR2 FQNEAQ (reference sequence). Germline trimming cut 5 bases from V and 4 bases from J; bases unmatched to any gene: 9.

The V and J genes are TRBV27 and TRBJ1-5; a weak D match, TRBD1 (5 bases). Trimming cost V 4 bases and J 4 bases, with 8 bases left between them. CDR1 is MNHEY and CDR2 is SMNVEV in the germline V gene (reference sequence). This CDR3 is 13 amino acids long. In nucleotides, the CDR3 is TGTGCCAGCAGTTGGACACAAAATCAGCCCCAGCATTTT. Translation gives CASSWTQNQPQHF.

V usage is TRBV9 and J usage is TRBJ2-5; D ambiguous. This CDR3 contains 13 residues. V shed 3 bases and J shed 3 bases, with 9 bases lying between them. Per germline, CDR1 SGDLS and CDR2 YYNGEE. The CDR3 DNA follows: TGTGCCAGCAGCGCCCCCCCCGAAGAGACCCAGTACTTC. It yields the protein CASSAPPEETQYF.